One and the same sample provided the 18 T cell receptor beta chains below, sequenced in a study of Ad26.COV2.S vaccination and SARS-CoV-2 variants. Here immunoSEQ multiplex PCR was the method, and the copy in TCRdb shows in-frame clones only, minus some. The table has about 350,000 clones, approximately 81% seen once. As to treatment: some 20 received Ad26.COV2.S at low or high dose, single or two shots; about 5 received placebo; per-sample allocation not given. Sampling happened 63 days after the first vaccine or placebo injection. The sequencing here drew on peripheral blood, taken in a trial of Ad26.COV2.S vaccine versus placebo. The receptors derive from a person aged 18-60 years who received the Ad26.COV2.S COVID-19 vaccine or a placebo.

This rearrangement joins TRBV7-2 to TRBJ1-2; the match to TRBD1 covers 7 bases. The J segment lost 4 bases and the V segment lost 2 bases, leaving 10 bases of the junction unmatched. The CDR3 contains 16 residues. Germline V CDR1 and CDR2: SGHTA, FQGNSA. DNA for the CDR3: TGTGCCAGCAGCTTACGTTCGGGGGGACAGATCTATGGCTACACCTTC. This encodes CASSLRSGGQIYGYTF.

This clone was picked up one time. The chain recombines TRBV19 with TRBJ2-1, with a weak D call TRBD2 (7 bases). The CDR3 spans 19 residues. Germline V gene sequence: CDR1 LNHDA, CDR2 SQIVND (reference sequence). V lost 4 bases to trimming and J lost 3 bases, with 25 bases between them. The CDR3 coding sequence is TGTGCCAGTAGTACCCCCCGGCGCGGGGGCCTTCCAATCTACAATGAGCAGTTCTTC. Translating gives CASSTPRRGGLPIYNEQFF. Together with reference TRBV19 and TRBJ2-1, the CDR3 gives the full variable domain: DGGITQSPKYLFRKEGQNVTLSCEQNLNHDAMYWYRQDPGQGLRLIYYSQIVNDFQKGDIAEGYSVSREKKESFPLTVTSAQKNPTAFYLCASSTPRRGGLPIYNEQFFGPGTRLTVL.

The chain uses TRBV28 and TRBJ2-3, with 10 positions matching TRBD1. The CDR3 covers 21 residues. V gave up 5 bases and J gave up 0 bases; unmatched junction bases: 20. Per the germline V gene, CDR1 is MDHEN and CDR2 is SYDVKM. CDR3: CASSPHPGQGSIRASTDTQYF. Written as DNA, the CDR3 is TGTGCCAGCAGTCCACATCCGGGACAGGGGTCTATTCGTGCTAGCACAGATACGCAGTATTTT.

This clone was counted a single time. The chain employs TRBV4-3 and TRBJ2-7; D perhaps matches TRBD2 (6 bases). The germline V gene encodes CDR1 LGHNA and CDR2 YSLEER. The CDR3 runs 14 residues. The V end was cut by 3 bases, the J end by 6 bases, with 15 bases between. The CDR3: CASSQDRELGEQYF. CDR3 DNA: TGCGCCAGCAGCCAGGATCGGGAGCTGGGCGAGCAGTACTTC.

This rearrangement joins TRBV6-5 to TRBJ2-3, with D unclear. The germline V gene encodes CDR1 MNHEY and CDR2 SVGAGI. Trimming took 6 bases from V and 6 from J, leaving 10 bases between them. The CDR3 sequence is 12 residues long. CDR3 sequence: CASSRTLDTQYF. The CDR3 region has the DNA TGTGCCAGCAGCCGTACCTTGGATACGCAGTATTTT.

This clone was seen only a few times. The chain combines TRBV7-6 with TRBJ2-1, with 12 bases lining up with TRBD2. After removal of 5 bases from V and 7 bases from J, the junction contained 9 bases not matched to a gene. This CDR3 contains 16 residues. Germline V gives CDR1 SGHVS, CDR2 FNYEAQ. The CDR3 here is CASSRRLAGEGNEQFF. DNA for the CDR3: TGTGCCAGCAGCAGGCGACTAGCGGGAGAGGGGAATGAGCAGTTCTTC.

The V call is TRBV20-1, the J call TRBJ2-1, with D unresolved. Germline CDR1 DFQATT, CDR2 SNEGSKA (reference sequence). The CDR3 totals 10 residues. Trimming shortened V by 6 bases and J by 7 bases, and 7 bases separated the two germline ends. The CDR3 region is CSALGNEQFF. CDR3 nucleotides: TGCAGTGCCCTTGGGAATGAGCAGTTCTTC.

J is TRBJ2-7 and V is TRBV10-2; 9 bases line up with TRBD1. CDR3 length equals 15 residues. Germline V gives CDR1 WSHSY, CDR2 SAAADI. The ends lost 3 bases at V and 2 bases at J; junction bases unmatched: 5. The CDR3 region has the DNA TGCGCCAGCAGTGACAGGGGACAGGGCACCTACGAGCAGTACTTC. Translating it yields CASSDRGQGTYEQYF.

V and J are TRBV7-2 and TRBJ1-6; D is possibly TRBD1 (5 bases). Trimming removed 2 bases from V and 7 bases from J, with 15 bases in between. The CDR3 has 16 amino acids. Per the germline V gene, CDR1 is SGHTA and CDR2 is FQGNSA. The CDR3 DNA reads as TGTGCCAGCAGCTTATTTTCTTCCGGGGCAAATTCACCCCTCCACTTT. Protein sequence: CASSLFSSGANSPLHF.

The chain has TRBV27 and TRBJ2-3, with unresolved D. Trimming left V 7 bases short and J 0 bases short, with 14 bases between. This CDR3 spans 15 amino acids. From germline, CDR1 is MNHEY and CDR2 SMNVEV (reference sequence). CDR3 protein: CASTLTNPSTDTQYF. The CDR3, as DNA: TGTGCCAGCACCCTCACAAATCCTAGCACAGATACGCAGTATTTT.

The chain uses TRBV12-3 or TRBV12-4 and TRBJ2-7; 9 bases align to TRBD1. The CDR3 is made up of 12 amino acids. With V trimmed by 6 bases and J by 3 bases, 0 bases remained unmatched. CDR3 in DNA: TGTGCCAGCAGGGGACAGGGCTACGAGCAGTACTTC. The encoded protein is CASRGQGYEQYF.

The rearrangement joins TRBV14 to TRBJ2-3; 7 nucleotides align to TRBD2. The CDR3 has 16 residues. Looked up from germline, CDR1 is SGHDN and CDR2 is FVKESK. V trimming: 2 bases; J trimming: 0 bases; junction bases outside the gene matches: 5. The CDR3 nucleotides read TGTGCCAGCAGCCAACCTAGCGGACCAAGCACAGATACGCAGTATTTT. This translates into CASSQPSGPSTDTQYF.

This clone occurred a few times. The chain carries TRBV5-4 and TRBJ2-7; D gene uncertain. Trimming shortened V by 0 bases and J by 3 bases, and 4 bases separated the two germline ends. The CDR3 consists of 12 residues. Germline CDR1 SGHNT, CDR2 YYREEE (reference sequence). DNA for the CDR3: TGTGCCAGCAGCTTGGGGGGCTACGAGCAGTACTTC. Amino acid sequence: CASSLGGYEQYF.

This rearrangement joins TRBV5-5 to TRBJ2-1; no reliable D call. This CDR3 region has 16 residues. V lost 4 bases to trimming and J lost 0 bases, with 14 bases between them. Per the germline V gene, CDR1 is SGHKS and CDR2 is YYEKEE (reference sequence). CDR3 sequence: CASSMEPTSSYNEQFF. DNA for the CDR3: TGTGCCAGCAGCATGGAACCGACGAGCTCCTACAATGAGCAGTTCTTC.

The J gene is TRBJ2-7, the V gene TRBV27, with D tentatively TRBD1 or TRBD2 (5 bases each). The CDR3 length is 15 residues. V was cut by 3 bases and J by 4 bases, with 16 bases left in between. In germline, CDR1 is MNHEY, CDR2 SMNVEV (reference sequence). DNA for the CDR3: TGTGCCAGCAGTTTCTCCGGGACCCAAAAATACGAGCAGTACTTC. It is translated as CASSFSGTQKYEQYF.

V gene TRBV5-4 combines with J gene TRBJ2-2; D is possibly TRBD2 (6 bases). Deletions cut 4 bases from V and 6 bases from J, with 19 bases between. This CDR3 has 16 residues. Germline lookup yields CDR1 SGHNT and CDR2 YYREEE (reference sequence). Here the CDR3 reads CASSGGSGVVAGELFF. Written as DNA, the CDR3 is TGTGCCAGCAGCGGGGGGTCCGGGGTAGTGGCCGGGGAGCTGTTTTTT.

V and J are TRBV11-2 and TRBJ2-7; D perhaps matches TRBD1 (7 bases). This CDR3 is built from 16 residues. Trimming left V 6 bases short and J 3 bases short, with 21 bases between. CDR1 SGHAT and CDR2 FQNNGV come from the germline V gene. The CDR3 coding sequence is TGTGCCAGCAGATCCGGGACTCGGGGACAGCTCTACGAGCAGTACTTC. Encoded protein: CASRSGTRGQLYEQYF. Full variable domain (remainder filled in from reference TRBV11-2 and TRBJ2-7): EAGVAQSPRYKIIEKRQSVAFWCNPISGHATLYWYQQILGQGPKLLIQFQNNGVVDDSQLPKDRFSAERLKGVDSTLKIQPAKLEDSAVYLCASRSGTRGQLYEQYFGPGTRLTVT.

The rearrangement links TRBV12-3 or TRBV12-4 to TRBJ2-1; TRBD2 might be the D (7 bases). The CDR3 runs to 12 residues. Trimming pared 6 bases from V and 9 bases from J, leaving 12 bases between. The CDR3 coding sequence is TGTGCCAGCAGACACAGGGAGGGTGAGCAGTTCTTC. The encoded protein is CASRHREGEQFF.